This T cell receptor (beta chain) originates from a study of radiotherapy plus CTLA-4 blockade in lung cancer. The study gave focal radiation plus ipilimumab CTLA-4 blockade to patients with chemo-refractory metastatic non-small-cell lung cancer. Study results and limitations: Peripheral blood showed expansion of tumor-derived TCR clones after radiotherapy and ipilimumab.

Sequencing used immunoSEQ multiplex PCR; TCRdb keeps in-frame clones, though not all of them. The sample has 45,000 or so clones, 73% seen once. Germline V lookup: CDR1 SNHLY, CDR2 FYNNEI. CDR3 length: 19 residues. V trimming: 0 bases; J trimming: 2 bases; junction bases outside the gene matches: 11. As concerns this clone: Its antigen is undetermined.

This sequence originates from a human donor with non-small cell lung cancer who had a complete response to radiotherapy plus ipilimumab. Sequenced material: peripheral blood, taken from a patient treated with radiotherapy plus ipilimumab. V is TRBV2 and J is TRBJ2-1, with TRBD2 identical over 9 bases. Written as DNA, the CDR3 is TGTGCCAGCAGTGAAGCCGGGGGTAGCGGGAGTAATCCCTACAATGAGCAGTTCTTC. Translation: CASSEAGGSGSNPYNEQFF. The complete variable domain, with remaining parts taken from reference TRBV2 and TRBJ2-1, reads EPEVTQTPSHQVTQMGQEVILRCVPISNHLYFYWYRQILGQKVEFLVSFYNNEISEKSEIFDDQFSVERPDGSNFTLKIRSTKLEDSAMYFCASSEAGGSGSNPYNEQFFGPGTRLTVL.